Shown below are 15 T cell receptor beta chains from a single sample sequenced in a study of T cell responses to AZD1222 COVID-19 vaccine. Data came from immunoSEQ multiplex PCR; TCRdb stores just in-frame clones and leaves some out. The data hold some 96,000 clones, with 88% observed a single time. This sample comprised peripheral blood, obtained on day 0 of AZD1222 vaccination. These receptors were collected from an adult in good health.

The gene calls are TRBV19 and TRBJ2-5, with 10 positions matching TRBD1. CDR3 length equals 15 residues. Germline V CDR1 and CDR2: LNHDA, SQIVND (reference sequence). Germline trimming cut 7 bases from V and 1 base from J; bases unmatched to any gene: 6. CDR3 in DNA: TGTGCCAGTACGTGGGGACAGGGGCCCCAAGAGACCCAGTACTTC. This encodes CASTWGQGPQETQYF.

This clone was picked up one time. The chain employs TRBV5-3 and TRBJ2-3; D may correspond to TRBD1 or TRBD2 (5 bases each). TRBV5-3 is identified as an open reading frame with a role that is uncertain. The length of the CDR3 is 15 residues. The V and J ends lost 3 bases and 2 bases respectively, with 13 bases between them. The CDR3: CARSSGPQATDTQYF. For the CDR3, the DNA is TGTGCCAGAAGCTCGGGACCTCAGGCCACAGATACGCAGTATTTT.

This clone was detected only once. The chain employs TRBV12-5 and TRBJ2-7, with D unresolved. Trimming cost V 4 bases and J 2 bases, with 9 bases left between them. Germline loops: CDR1 LGHNT, CDR2 FRNRAP. This CDR3 is 13 amino acids long. The CDR3 sequence is CASGSDTTYEQYF. The CDR3 DNA reads TGTGCTAGTGGTTCCGACACAACCTACGAGCAGTACTTC. Complete variable domain (other parts from reference TRBV12-5 and TRBJ2-7): DARVTQTPRHKVTEMGQEVTMRCQPILGHNTVFWYRQTMMQGLELLAYFRNRAPLDDSGMPKDRFSAEMPDATLATLKIQPSEPRDSAVYFCASGSDTTYEQYFGPGTRLTVT.

This clone was seen only a few times. The chain uses TRBV19 and TRBJ1-4, with D tentatively TRBD1 (5 bases). The CDR3 has 12 residues. Trimming took 7 bases from V and 10 from J, leaving 13 bases between them. In germline, CDR1 is LNHDA, CDR2 SQIVND (reference sequence). CDR3 protein: CASIGAGRKLFF. The CDR3 region has the DNA TGTGCCAGTATAGGAGCGGGGCGAAAACTGTTTTTT.

The chain carries TRBV5-4 and TRBJ2-7; 9 bases fit TRBD1. Germline loops: CDR1 SGHNT, CDR2 YYREEE (reference sequence). The J segment lost 3 bases and the V segment lost 3 bases, leaving 13 bases of the junction unmatched. The CDR3 has 17 amino acids. The CDR3 region has the DNA TGTGCCAGCAGCTCACCATTTTCCGGGACAGGGAACTACGAGCAGTACTTC. Translated, it gives CASSSPFSGTGNYEQYF. Filled out from reference TRBV5-4 and TRBJ2-7, the complete variable domain reads ETGVTQSPTHLIKTRGQQVTLRCSSQSGHNTVSWYQQALGQGPQFIFQYYREEENGRGNFPPRFSGLQFPNYSSELNVNALELDDSALYLCASSSPFSGTGNYEQYFGPGTRLTVT.

This clone was seen more than once but under ten times. The genes are TRBV7-2 and TRBJ2-7; a weak D match, TRBD1 (5 bases). CDR1 is SGHTA and CDR2 is FQGNSA in the germline V gene. Trimming removed 1 base from V and 3 bases from J, with 7 bases in between. The CDR3 totals 13 residues. The CDR3 DNA reads TGTGCCAGCAGCTTAGGACAGTTCTACGAGCAGTACTTC. Translation: CASSLGQFYEQYF.

V usage is TRBV4-2 and J usage is TRBJ2-7, with 11 bases that match TRBD2. The CDR3 consists of 16 residues. V trimming: 1 base; J trimming: 5 bases; junction bases outside the gene matches: 7. Germline-derived CDR1 and CDR2 are LGHNA and YNFKEQ. The chain's CDR3 is CASSQGSGRAVDEQYF. CDR3 sequence (DNA): TGTGCCAGCAGCCAAGGTAGCGGGAGGGCCGTCGACGAGCAGTACTTC.

This chain joins TRBV19 and TRBJ1-2; 10 nucleotides align to TRBD1. Germline CDR1 reads LNHDA; CDR2 reads SQIVND (reference sequence). Trimming at V came to 7 bases and at J to 8 bases, leaving 10 bases not matched to a gene. This CDR3 is built from 14 residues. CDR3 in amino acids: CASTEGTGEGGYTF. CDR3 coding DNA: TGTGCCAGTACCGAGGGGACAGGGGAAGGGGGCTACACCTTC. The entire variable domain, with the rest obtained from reference TRBV19 and TRBJ1-2, is as follows: DGGITQSPKYLFRKEGQNVTLSCEQNLNHDAMYWYRQDPGQGLRLIYYSQIVNDFQKGDIAEGYSVSREKKESFPLTVTSAQKNPTAFYLCASTEGTGEGGYTFGSGTRLTVV.

The rearrangement links TRBV6-1 to TRBJ2-1; D is perhaps TRBD1 (5 bases). This CDR3 has 15 residues. V was trimmed by 3 bases and J by 3 bases, leaving 12 bases between them. The V gene's germline CDR1 is MNHNS and CDR2 SASEGT. CDR3 loop: CASSEGRAGYNEQFF. The CDR3 region has the DNA TGTGCCAGCAGTGAGGGCAGGGCCGGCTACAATGAGCAGTTCTTC.

This clone was observed a few times. The V gene is TRBV7-8, the J gene TRBJ2-5; D is unresolved. V was cut by 7 bases and J by 1 base, with 25 bases left in between. Germline assignment: CDR1 SGHVS and CDR2 FQNEAQ. This CDR3 has 18 amino acids. CDR3 nucleotides: TGTGCCAGCACCCCTTTAGCTATTAGTTGGGGAATCCAAGAGACCCAGTACTTC. As protein: CASTPLAISWGIQETQYF.

The sample holds one count of this clone. The CDR3 is CASSMGGLSYGYTF. Written as DNA, the CDR3 is TGTGCCAGTAGTATGGGGGGGCTGAGCTATGGCTACACCTTC. This chain uses TRBV19 with TRBJ1-2; possibly TRBD1 for D (6 bases). V lost 3 bases and J lost 4, with 12 bases in between. The CDR3 sequence is 14 residues long. Germline V CDR1 and CDR2: LNHDA, SQIVND (reference sequence).

J is TRBJ1-5 and V is TRBV7-8; the D gene is possibly TRBD1 (5 bases). The ends were cut back, 4 bases at V and 1 base at J, with 8 bases in the middle. This CDR3 is 14 amino acids long. Germline values: CDR1 SGHVS, CDR2 FQNEAQ. The CDR3 nucleotides read TGTGCCAGCAGCTCGGACATAAGCAATCAGCCCCAGCATTTT. Protein product: CASSSDISNQPQHF.

The genes are TRBV2 and TRBJ2-7, with TRBD2 as a possible D gene (6 bases). CDR3 length equals 16 residues. Germline V gene data show CDR1 as SNHLY and CDR2 as FYNNEI. V shed 3 bases and J shed 2 bases, with 17 bases lying between them. CDR3 region: CASSEGPKGGAYEQYF. DNA of the CDR3: TGTGCCAGCAGTGAGGGACCCAAGGGAGGAGCCTACGAGCAGTACTTC.

The chain combines TRBV9 with TRBJ1-1, with a tentative D call TRBD1 (5 bases). The CDR3 loop spans 13 amino acids. V gave up 6 bases and J gave up 1 base, with 10 bases separating them. Germline loops: CDR1 SGDLS, CDR2 YYNGEE. The CDR3 coding sequence is TGTGCCAGCAACGCAGGGACGAACACTGAAGCTTTCTTT. Translated, it gives CASNAGTNTEAFF.

This sequence joins TRBV10-2 and TRBJ2-2; D perhaps matches TRBD2 (6 bases). The V and J ends lost 6 bases and 4 bases respectively, with 9 bases between them. Germline loops: CDR1 WSHSY, CDR2 SAAADI. The CDR3 runs 13 residues. The CDR3 coding sequence is TGCGCCAGCAGCGGGAGCAGCACCGGGGAGCTGTTTTTT. This sequence encodes CASSGSSTGELFF.